A single sample gave rise to the 7 T cell receptor beta chains below, sequenced in a study of OX40 agonist ivuxolimab in advanced cancers. Sequenced by immunoSEQ multiplex PCR; TCRdb stores in-frame clones only, minus some. This sample has tens of thousands of clones, with approximately 87% found just once. Material: CD4+ or CD8+ T cells sorted from blood, obtained in a trial of the OX40 agonist ivuxolimab. These receptors were collected from an adult with an advanced solid tumor such as melanoma, head and neck, liver or kidney cancer.

The chain combines TRBV5-1 with TRBJ1-2; tentatively, D is TRBD1 (5 bases). Trimming shortened V by 0 bases and J by 4 bases, and 13 bases separated the two germline ends. Germline lookup yields CDR1 SGHRS and CDR2 YFSETQ. The CDR3 contains 15 residues. This CDR3 reads CASSLEGSGIYGYTF. Written as DNA, the CDR3 is TGCGCCAGCAGCTTGGAGGGTTCAGGGATCTATGGCTACACCTTC. Combining the CDR3 with reference TRBV5-1 and TRBJ1-2 gives the whole variable domain KAGVTQTPRYLIKTRGQQVTLSCSPISGHRSVSWYQQTPGQGLQFLFEYFSETQRNKGNFPGRFSGRQFSNSRSEMNVSTLELGDSALYLCASSLEGSGIYGYTFGSGTRLTVV.

The chain joins TRBV19 to TRBJ2-7; 9 bases map to TRBD2. V was pared by 3 bases and J by 5 bases, with 8 bases of the junction left unmatched. Per germline, CDR1 LNHDA and CDR2 SQIVND (reference sequence). The CDR3 runs to 15 residues. The CDR3 DNA reads TGTGCCAGTAGTATGGGACTAGCCCAGACCGACGAGCAGTACTTC. Encoded protein: CASSMGLAQTDEQYF.

The genes are TRBV5-4 and TRBJ2-7; D gene unclear. Trimming took off 3 bases at V and 7 bases at J, with 8 bases between the two ends. Germline CDR1 reads SGHNT; CDR2 reads YYREEE (reference sequence). The CDR3 spans 11 residues. The CDR3 spells CASSSDSEQYF. The CDR3 bases are TGTGCCAGCAGCTCCGATAGTGAGCAGTACTTC.

This chain uses TRBV10-1 with TRBJ2-7; D tentatively reads TRBD1 or TRBD2 (5 bases each). Germline V gene sequence: CDR1 WNHNN, CDR2 SYGVQD (reference sequence). The CDR3 runs to 12 residues. Deletions cut 5 bases from V and 7 bases from J, with 12 bases between. The CDR3 reads CASSLPEGEQYF. As DNA, the CDR3 is TGCGCCAGCAGTCTCCCCGAGGGGGAGCAGTACTTC.

The chain is built from TRBV28 and TRBJ1-2; 7 nucleotides line up with TRBD1. Germline V gives CDR1 MDHEN, CDR2 SYDVKM. The CDR3 spans 14 residues. The V segment lost 2 bases and the J segment 8 bases; nucleotides outside the gene matches: 8. In DNA form, the CDR3 reads TGTGCCAGCAGTTTACAACTGACAGGGACCGGCTACACCTTC. Protein sequence: CASSLQLTGTGYTF.

The rearrangement joins TRBV5-8 to TRBJ2-2; D is unclear. CDR1 and CDR2 (germline): SGHTS, YDEGEE. Trimming cost V 8 bases and J 1 base, with 12 bases left between them. The CDR3 is 14 amino acids. CDR3 loop: CARNRERNTGELFF. In nucleotides, the CDR3 is TGTGCCAGGAATCGAGAGAGGAACACCGGGGAGCTGTTTTTT.

This rearrangement joins TRBV18 to TRBJ1-5; 10 bases map to TRBD1. The V gene's germline CDR1 is KGHSH and CDR2 LQKENI. The CDR3 covers 15 residues. Trimming cost V 3 bases and J 4 bases; bases outside gene matches: 3. This CDR3 is CASSPGTGDNQPQHF. CDR3 nucleotide sequence: TGTGCCAGCTCACCCGGGACAGGGGATAATCAGCCCCAGCATTTT.